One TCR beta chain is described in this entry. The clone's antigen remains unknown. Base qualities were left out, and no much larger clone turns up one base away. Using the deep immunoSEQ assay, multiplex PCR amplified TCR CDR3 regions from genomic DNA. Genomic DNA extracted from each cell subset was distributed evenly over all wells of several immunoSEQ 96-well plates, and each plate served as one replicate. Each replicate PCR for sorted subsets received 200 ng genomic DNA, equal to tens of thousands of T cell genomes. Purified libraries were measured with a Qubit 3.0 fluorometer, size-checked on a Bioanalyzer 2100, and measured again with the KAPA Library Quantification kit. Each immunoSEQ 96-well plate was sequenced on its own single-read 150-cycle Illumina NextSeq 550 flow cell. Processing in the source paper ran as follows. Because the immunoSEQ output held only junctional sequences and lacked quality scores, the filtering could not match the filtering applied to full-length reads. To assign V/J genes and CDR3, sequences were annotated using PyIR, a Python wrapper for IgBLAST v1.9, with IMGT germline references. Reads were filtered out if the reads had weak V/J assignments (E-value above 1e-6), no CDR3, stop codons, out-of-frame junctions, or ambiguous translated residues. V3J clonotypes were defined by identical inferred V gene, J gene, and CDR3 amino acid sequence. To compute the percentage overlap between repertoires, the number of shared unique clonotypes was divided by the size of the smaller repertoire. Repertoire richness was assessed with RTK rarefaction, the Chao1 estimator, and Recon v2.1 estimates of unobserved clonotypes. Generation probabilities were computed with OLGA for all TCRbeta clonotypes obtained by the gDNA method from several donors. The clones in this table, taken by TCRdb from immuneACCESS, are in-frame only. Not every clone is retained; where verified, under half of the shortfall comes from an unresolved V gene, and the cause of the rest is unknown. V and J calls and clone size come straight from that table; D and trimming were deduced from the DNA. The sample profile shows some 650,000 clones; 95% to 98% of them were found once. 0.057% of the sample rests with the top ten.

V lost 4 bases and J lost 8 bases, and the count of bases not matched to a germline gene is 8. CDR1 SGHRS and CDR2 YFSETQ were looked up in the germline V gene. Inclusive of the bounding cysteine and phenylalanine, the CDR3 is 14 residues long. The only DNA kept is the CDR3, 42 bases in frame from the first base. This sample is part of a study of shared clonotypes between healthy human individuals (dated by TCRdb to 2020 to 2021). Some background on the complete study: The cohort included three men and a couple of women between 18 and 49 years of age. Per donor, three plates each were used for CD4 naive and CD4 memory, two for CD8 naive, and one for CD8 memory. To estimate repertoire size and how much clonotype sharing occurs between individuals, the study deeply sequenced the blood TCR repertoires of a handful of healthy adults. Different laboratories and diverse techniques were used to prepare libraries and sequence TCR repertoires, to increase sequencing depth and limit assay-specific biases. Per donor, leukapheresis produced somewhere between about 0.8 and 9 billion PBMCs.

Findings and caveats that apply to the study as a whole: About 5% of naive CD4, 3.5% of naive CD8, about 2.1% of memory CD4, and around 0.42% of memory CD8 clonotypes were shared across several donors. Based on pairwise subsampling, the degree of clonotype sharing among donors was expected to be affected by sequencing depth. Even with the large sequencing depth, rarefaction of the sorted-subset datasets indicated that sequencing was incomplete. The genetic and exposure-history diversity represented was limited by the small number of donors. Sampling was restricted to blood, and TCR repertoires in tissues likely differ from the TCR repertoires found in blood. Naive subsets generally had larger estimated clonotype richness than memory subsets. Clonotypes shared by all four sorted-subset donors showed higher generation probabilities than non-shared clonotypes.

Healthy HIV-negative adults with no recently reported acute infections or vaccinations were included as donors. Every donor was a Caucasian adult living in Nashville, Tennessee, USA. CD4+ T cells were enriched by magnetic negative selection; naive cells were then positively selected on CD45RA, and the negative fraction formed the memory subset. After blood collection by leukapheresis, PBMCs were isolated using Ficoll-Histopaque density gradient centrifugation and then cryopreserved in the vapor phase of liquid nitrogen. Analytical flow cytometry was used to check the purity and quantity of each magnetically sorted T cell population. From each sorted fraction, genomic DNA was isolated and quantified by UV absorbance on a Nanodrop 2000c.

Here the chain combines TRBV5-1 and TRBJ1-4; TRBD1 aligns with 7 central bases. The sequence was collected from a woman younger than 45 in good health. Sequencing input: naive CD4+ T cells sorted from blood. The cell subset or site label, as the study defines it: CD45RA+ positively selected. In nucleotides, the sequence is TGCGCCAGCAGCGGCGGGGACAGACGAGAAAAACTGTTTTTT. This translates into CASSGGDRREKLFF.